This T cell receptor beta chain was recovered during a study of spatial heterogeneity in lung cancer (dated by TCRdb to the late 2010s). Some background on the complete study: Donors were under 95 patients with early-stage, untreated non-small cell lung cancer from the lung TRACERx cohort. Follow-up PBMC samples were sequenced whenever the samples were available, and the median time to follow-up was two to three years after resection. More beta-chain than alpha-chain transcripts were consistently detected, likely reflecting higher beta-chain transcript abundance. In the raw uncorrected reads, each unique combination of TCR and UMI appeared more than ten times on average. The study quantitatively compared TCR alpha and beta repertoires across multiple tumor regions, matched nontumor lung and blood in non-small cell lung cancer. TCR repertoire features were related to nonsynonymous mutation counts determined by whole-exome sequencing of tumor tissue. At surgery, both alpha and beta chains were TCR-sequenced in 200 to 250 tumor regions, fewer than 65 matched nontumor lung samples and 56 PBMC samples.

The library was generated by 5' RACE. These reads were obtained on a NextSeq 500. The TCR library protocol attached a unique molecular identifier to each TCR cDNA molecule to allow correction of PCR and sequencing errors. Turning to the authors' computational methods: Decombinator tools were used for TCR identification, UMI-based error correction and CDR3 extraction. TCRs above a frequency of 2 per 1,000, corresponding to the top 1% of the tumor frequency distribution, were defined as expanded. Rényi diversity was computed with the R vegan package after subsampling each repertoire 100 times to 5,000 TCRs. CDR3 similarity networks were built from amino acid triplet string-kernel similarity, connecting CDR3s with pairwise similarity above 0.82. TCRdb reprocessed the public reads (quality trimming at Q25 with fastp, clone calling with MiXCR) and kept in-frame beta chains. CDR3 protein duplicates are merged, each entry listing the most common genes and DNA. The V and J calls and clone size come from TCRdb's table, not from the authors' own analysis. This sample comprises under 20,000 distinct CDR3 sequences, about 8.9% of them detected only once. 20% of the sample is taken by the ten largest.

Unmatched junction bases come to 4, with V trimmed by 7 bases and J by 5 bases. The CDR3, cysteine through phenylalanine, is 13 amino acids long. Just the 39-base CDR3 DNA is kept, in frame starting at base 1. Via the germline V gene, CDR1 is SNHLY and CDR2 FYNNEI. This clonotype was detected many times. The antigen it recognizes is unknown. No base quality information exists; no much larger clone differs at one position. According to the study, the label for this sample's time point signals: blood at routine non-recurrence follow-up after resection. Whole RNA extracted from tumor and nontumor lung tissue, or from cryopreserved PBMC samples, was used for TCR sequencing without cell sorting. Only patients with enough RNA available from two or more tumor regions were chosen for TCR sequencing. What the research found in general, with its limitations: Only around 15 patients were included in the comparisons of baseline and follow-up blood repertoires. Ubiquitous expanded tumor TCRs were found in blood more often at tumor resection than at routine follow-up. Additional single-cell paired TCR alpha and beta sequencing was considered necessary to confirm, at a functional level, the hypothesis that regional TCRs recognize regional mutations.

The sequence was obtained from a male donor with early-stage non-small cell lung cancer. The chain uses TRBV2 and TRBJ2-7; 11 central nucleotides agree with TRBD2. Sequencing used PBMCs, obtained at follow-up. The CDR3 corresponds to CASIVAGGDEQYF. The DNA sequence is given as TGTGCCAGCATCGTAGCGGGAGGGGACGAGCAGTACTTC.